This T cell receptor beta chain was found in a study of CD8+CD57+ T cells in acquired aplastic anemia. Researchers used genomic DNA as the template to profile TCR beta VDJ and CDR3. Via MiXCR, TCRdb re-called the reads, giving one row per CDR3 protein. The sample carries fewer than 150,000 distinct CDR3 sequences, more than 40% recorded once. CDR1 and CDR2 from the germline V gene are DFQATT and SNEGSKA (reference sequence). V was pared by 6 bases and J by 5 bases, with 10 bases of the junction left unmatched. This CDR3 region has 14 residues. This receptor was identified in a human donor in good health, serving as a control. The J gene is TRBJ1-5, the V gene TRBV20-1, with TRBD1 matching 7 bases. Sequencing input: sorted CD4+, CD8+, or CD8+CD57+ T cells (not recorded which) from PBMCs. The CDR3 loop is CSAVQGTSYQPQHF. Written as DNA, the CDR3 is TGCAGTGCCGTACAGGGGACCTCCTATCAGCCCCAGCATTTT.